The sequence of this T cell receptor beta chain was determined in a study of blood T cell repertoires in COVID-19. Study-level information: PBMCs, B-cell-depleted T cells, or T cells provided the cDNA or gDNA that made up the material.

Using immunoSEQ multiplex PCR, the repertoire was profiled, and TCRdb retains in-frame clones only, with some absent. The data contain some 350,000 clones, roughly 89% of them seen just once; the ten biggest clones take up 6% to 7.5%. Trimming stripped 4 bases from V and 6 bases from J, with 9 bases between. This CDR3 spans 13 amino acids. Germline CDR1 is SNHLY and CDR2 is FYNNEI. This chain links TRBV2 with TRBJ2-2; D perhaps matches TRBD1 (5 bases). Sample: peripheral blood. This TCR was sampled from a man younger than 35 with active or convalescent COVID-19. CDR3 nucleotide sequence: TGTGCCAGCAGTGGACAGTCGGCCGGGGAGCTGTTTTTT. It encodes CASSGQSAGELFF.